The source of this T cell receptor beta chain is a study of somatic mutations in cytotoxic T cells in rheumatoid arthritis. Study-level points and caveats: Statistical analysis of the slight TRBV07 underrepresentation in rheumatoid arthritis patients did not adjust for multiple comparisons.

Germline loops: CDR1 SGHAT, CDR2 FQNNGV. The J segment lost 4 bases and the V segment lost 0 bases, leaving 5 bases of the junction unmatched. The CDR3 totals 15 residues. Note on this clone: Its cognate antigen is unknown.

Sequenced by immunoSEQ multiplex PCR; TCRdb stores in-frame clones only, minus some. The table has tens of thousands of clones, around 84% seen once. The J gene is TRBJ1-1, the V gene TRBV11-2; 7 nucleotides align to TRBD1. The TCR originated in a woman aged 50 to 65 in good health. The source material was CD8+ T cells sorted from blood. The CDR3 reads CASSLDARGGTEAFF. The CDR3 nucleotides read TGTGCCAGCAGCTTAGATGCCAGGGGGGGCACTGAAGCTTTCTTT.